The 11 T cell receptor beta chains given below trace back to one sample, sequenced in a study of T cells in Graves' hyperthyroidism and ophthalmopathy. Amplified TCR beta CDR3 regions came from RNA transcripts. Primed by the HTBI set, a first-round RT-PCR was run on the TCR CDR3. TCRdb re-called the multiplex PCR reads through MiXCR, storing one row per CDR3 protein. This table holds roughly 500,000 distinct CDR3 sequences, 35% to 50% found once. The sample consisted of peripheral blood or thyroid tissue (not recorded which). These receptor sequences come from an adult woman with Graves' disease, either hyperthyroidism or ophthalmopathy (not recorded which).

This clonotype appeared a few times. V is TRBV19 and J is TRBJ2-7, with TRBD1 identical over 9 bases. CDR3 length: 14 residues. CDR1 and CDR2 (germline): LNHDA, SQIVND (reference sequence). V lost 2 bases, J lost 6 bases, and 5 bases stayed unmatched. CDR3 in DNA: TGTGCCAGTAGTATACTGGACAGGGGTTCCGAGCAGTACTTC. It translates to CASSILDRGSEQYF.

This clonotype was found many times. The V and J genes are TRBV6-5 and TRBJ1-5; no clear D. With 4 bases removed from V and 6 bases from J, the gap between germline ends came to 13 bases. CDR1 and CDR2 (germline): MNHEY, SVGAGI. The CDR3 is made up of 14 amino acids. This chain's CDR3 is CASSSGTSGQPQHF. The CDR3 nucleotides are TGTGCCAGCAGTTCCGGCACCTCCGGTCAGCCCCAGCATTTT.

The gene calls are TRBV29-1 and TRBJ2-7, with 7 bases lining up with TRBD1. The CDR3 spans 14 residues. The germline V gene has CDR1 SQVTM and CDR2 ANQGSEA. J was trimmed by 3 bases and V by 1 base; bases with no gene match: 6. The CDR3 spells CSVEGGTVVYEQYF. As DNA, the CDR3 is TGCAGCGTTGAAGGGGGGACAGTGGTCTACGAGCAGTACTTC.

A note on this clonotype: A read error may be the cause here, since a much bigger clone is one base away. CDR3 sequence (DNA): TGCAGTGCTAGGGCAGGGGGGGGGCAGTACTTC. Amino acid sequence: CSARAGGGQYF. The V and J genes are TRBV20-1 and TRBJ2-7, with D perhaps TRBD1 or TRBD2 (7 bases each). In germline, CDR1 is DFQATT, CDR2 SNEGSKA (reference sequence). CDR3 length: 11 amino acids. Trimming stripped 3 bases from V and 9 bases from J, with 12 bases between.

Comment on this clonotype: One end of the junction fails to match germline, which may point to a read error. This chain joins TRBV20-1 and TRBJ1-5; D perhaps matches TRBD1 (6 bases). The CDR3 runs to 13 residues. Germline-derived CDR1 and CDR2 are DFQATT and SNEGSKA (reference sequence). DNA of the CDR3: TGCAGTGCTAGAGAAAACAGGGTACCGCCCCAGCACTTT. Amino acids: CSARENRVPPQHF.

J is TRBJ1-6 and V is TRBV25-1; 10 nucleotides line up with TRBD1. The J segment lost 10 bases and the V segment lost 3 bases, leaving 6 bases of the junction unmatched. CDR1 is MGHDK, CDR2 SYGVNS, per germline. The CDR3 extends over 15 amino acids. The CDR3 sequence: CASSDSDRGLSPLHF. CDR3 bases: TGTGCCAGCAGTGATTCCGACAGGGGGCTCTCACCCCTCCACTTT.

A remark on this clonotype: This likely comes from a read error, as the CDR3 has no conserved phenylalanine or tryptophan at its end. The V and J genes are TRBV7-2 and TRBJ2-7; no reliable D call. The CDR3 is 13 amino acids. Between the trimmed V and J ends, which lost 5 bases and 4 bases, there was a span of 12 bases. The V gene's germline CDR1 is SGHTA and CDR2 FQGNSA. The CDR3 DNA sequence: TGTGCCAGCAGCCTAGATAGGCAGTACGAGCAGTACCTC. It specifies CASSLDRQYEQYL.

There are a few counts of this clonotype. The rearrangement joins TRBV2 to TRBJ2-5; D is unresolved. Looked up from germline, CDR1 is SNHLY and CDR2 is FYNNEI. V was cut by 6 bases and J by 2 bases, with 16 bases left in between. The CDR3 is 15 amino acids. CDR3 bases: TGTGCCAGCAGCCAATCCGTAGGAATACAAGAGACCCAGTACTTC. Translation gives CASSQSVGIQETQYF.

CDR3 loop: CASSDPQYF. CDR3 nucleotide sequence: TGTGCCAGCAGTGATCCCCAGTACTTC. The chain couples TRBV2 to TRBJ2-5; D remains unclear. CDR3 length equals 9 residues. Germline CDR1 and CDR2: SNHLY and FYNNEI. Trimming took off 3 bases at V and 9 bases at J, with 2 bases between the two ends.

The chain joins TRBV29-1 to TRBJ2-7, with D possibly matching TRBD2 (6 bases). V was clipped by 4 bases and J by 3 bases, with 10 bases between them. Germline CDR1 SQVTM, CDR2 ANQGSEA. The CDR3 spans 12 residues. DNA of the CDR3: TGCAGCGTTGGTGGGGGGTTCTACGAGCAGTACTTC. Translated, it gives CSVGGGFYEQYF.

The chain recombines TRBV11-1 with TRBJ1-2, with a possible D match to TRBD1 (5 bases). Trimming removed 5 bases at V and 8 bases at J, with 24 bases between. The CDR3 runs 16 residues. From germline, CDR1 is SGHAT and CDR2 FQDESV (reference sequence). CDR3 residues: CASSLGLGRQSMGYTF. DNA of the CDR3: TGTGCCAGCAGCCTAGGGTTGGGGCGACAGTCTATGGGCTACACCTTC.